Listed here are 6 T cell receptor beta chains from one sample, sequenced in a study of neurological immune-mediated disorders (dated by TCRdb to between 2018 and 2021). Library generation was performed with 5' RACE. The sequencer listed for this sample is Illumina HiSeq 2500. TCRdb reworked the public reads: Q25 trimming with fastp, MiXCR clone assembly, productive beta chains retained. Here each entry gathers all rows of one CDR3 protein and keeps the most common genes and DNA. Across this sample there are 35,000 to 50,000 distinct CDR3 sequences, with roughly 2.5% seen only once. The top ten clonotypes cover approximately 2.2% of the sample. The material sequenced was PBMCs. The source of these receptors is a middle-aged man with multiple sclerosis.

Regarding this clonotype: One end of the junction is discordant with germline, which a read error may explain. V and J are TRBV7-2 and TRBJ1-6; D is ambiguous. Per the germline V gene, CDR1 is SGHTA and CDR2 is FQGNSA. The CDR3 covers 15 residues. The CDR3: CASSARTDNGSPLNF. The CDR3 DNA is TGTGCCAGCAGCGCCAGGACGGATAATGGATCACCCCTCAACTTT.

A few counts support this clonotype. V and J are TRBV5-1 and TRBJ2-3; 9 nucleotides match TRBD1. This CDR3 spans 14 amino acids. Germline values: CDR1 SGHRS, CDR2 YFSETQ. The V gene end was trimmed by 2 bases and the J gene end by 6 bases; junction bases not matched to a gene: 4. DNA for the CDR3: TGCGCCAGCAGCTTACAGGGGGCAGGGGATACGCAGTATTTT. This translates into CASSLQGAGDTQYF.

This clonotype has a count of ten or more. CDR3 nucleotide sequence: TGCGCCAGCAGCGATGGGGGGCTAGAAGAAAAACTGTTTTTT. Protein: CASSDGGLEEKLFF. This rearrangement joins TRBV5-1 to TRBJ1-4; D is perhaps TRBD1 (6 bases). The V and J ends lost 4 bases and 8 bases respectively, with 15 bases between them. This CDR3 has 14 residues. CDR1 is SGHRS and CDR2 is YFSETQ in the germline V gene.

This clonotype was detected many times. V gene TRBV5-5 combines with J gene TRBJ2-7; the D is unclear. The CDR3 extends over 12 amino acids. Germline CDR1 is SGHKS and CDR2 is YYEKEE (reference sequence). V dropped 7 bases and J dropped 6 bases, with 14 bases sitting between them. The CDR3: CASVSGRLEQYF. CDR3 bases: TGTGCCAGCGTTTCTGGACGTCTCGAGCAGTACTTC.

This clonotype has at least ten counts. The genes are TRBV20-1 and TRBJ2-5, with 7 bases fitting TRBD2. Germline loops: CDR1 DFQATT, CDR2 SNEGSKA (reference sequence). There are 17 residues in the CDR3. V was clipped by 2 bases and J by 3 bases; unmatched bases: 15. CDR3 in amino acids: CSARLSGRGEPEETQYF. CDR3 DNA sequence: TGCAGTGCTAGACTCTCTGGCCGGGGGGAACCCGAAGAGACCCAGTACTTC.

Concerning this clonotype itself: The conserved closing phenylalanine or tryptophan is absent in this CDR3, likely reflecting a read error. V gene TRBV5-1 combines with J gene TRBJ2-3; tentatively, D is TRBD1 (7 bases). CDR1 and CDR2 (germline): SGHRS, YFSETQ. Between the trimmed V and J ends, which lost 4 bases and 1 base, there was a span of 16 bases. This CDR3 is built from 16 residues. This CDR3 reads CASSPTGDFRTDTQYI. The CDR3 region has the DNA TGCGCCAGCAGCCCCACAGGGGACTTCCGCACAGATACGCAGTATATT.